The entry that follows covers one T cell receptor (beta chain) sequence. This record belongs to a study of T cell responses to AZD1222 COVID-19 vaccine. CDR3 length equals 16 residues. V gave up 2 bases and J gave up 2 bases, with 13 bases separating them. From germline, CDR1 is MNHEY and CDR2 SVGEGT. Assay used: immunoSEQ multiplex PCR; TCRdb lists only in-frame clones, some missing. Here the sample spans 180,000 or so clones, more than 85% being singletons. The sequence was collected from an adult who received the AZD1222 COVID-19 vaccine. This sample comprised peripheral blood, obtained 28 days after the second AZD1222 dose. J is TRBJ1-5 and V is TRBV6-2 or TRBV6-3, with D possibly being TRBD1 (6 bases). The CDR3 coding sequence is TGTGCCAGCAGTTACGAATCAGGGGAGGGCAATCAGCCCCAGCATTTT. It codes for CASSYESGEGNQPQHF.